This T cell receptor beta chain was sequenced in a study of immune evolution from preneoplasia to lung adenocarcinoma. H&E slides confirmed each diagnosis, reviewed by two pathologists independently. Nucleic acids came from premalignant or tumor cells enriched by macro-dissection. This CDR3 spans 15 amino acids. CDR1 WSHSY and CDR2 SAAADI come from the germline V gene. Trimming took 5 bases from V and 0 from J, leaving 12 bases between them. Sequenced by immunoSEQ multiplex PCR; TCRdb stores in-frame clones only, minus some. The sample has roughly 1,000 clones; around 80% are singletons. This clone was seen once.

This chain links TRBV10-2 with TRBJ2-3; possibly TRBD1 for D (6 bases). The TCR was taken from a person aged 60-79 years with lung adenocarcinoma. Sample: FFPE tissue from an adenomatous hyperplasia lung lesion. Noted subset: atypical adenomatous hyperplasia (AAH), lung preneoplasia. In DNA form, the CDR3 reads TGCGCCAGCAGTACCACAGGGACAAGCACAGATACGCAGTATTTT. Encoded protein: CASSTTGTSTDTQYF.